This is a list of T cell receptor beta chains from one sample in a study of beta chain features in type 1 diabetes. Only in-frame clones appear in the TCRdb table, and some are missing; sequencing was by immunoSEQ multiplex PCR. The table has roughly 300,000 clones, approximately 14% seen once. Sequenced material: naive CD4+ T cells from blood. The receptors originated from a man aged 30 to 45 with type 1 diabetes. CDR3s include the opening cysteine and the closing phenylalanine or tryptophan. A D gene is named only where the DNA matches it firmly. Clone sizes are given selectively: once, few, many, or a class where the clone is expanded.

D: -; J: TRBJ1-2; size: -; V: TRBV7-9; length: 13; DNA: TGCGCCAGCAGCCCCCAGGAGGGATACGGCTACACCTTC; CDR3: CASSPQEGYGYTF
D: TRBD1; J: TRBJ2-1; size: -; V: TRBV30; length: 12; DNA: TGTGCCTGGAGTTCAGGGGGCGATGAGCAGTTCTTC; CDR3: CAWSSGGDEQFF
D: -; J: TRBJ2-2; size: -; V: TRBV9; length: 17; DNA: TGTGCCAGCAGCGTAGCTATTGCGGGATTGAGAACCGGGGAGCTGTTTTTT; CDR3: CASSVAIAGLRTGELFF
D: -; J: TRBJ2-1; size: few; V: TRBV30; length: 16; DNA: TGTGCCTGGAGTAATATATTAGTTCTCCGAACGAATGAGCAGTTCTTC; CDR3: CAWSNILVLRTNEQFF
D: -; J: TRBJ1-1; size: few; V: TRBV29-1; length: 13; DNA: TGCAGCGTCACTCTCAGCGTTAACACTGAAGCTTTCTTT; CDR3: CSVTLSVNTEAFF
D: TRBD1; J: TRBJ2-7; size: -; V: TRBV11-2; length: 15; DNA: TGTGCCAGCAGTCACGGACAGGGGATGGGATCCGAGCAGTACTTC; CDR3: CASSHGQGMGSEQYF
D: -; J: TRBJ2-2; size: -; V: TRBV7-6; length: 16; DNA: TGTGCCAGCAGCTTACGGTCTGACAGCGGGACCGGGGAGCTGTTTTTT; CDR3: CASSLRSDSGTGELFF
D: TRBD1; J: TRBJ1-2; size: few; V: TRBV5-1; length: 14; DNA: TGCGCCAGCAGCTTGTGGACAGGGGGAAGTGGCTACACCTTC; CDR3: CASSLWTGGSGYTF
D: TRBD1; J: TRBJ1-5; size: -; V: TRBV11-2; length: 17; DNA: TGTGCCAGCAGCTCTGGACAGGGGAAGATAGGCAATCAGCCCCAGCATTTT; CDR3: CASSSGQGKIGNQPQHF
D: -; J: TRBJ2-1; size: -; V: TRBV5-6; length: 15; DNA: TGTGCCAGCAGCTTGGCAGGGGCCAGCTACAATGAGCAGTTCTTC; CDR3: CASSLAGASYNEQFF
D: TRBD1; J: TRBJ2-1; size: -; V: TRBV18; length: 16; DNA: TGTGCCAGCTCACCACGAGGACAGGGAGGACGAAATGAGCAGTTCTTC; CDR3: CASSPRGQGGRNEQFF
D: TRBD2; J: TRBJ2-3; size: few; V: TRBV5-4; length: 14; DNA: TGTGCCAGCAGCTTAGGGCGGGAGCTAGATACGCAGTATTTT; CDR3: CASSLGRELDTQYF
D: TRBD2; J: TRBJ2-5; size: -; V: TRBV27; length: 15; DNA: TGTGCCAGCAGCCCGCGGACTAGCGGCGAAGAGACCCAGTACTTC; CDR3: CASSPRTSGEETQYF
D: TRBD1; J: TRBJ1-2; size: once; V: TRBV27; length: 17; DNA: TGTGCCAGCAGTTTATCCACCAGGGGGCTCAAGGACTATGGCTACACCTTC; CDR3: CASSLSTRGLKDYGYTF
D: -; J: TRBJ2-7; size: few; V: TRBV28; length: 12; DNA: TGTGCCAGCAGTTTTTTTGAGTCTGTGCAGTACTTC; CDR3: CASSFFESVQYF
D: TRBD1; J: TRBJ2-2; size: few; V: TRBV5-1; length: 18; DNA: TGCGCCAGCAACGGCGGACAGGGTAGTTCCGCGAACACCGGGGAGCTGTTTTTT; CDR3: CASNGGQGSSANTGELFF
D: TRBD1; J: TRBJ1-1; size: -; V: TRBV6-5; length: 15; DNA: TGTGCCAGCAGTTGGGGGACAGGGGTGAACACTGAAGCTTTCTTT; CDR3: CASSWGTGVNTEAFF
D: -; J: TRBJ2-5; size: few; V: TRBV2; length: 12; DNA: TGTGCCAGCAGTATCCAGAGGAAGGGGAAGTACTTC; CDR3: CASSIQRKGKYF
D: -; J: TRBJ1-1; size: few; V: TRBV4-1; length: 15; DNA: TGCGCCAGCAGCCGAGGGTGGCCCCTGAACACTGAAGCTTTCTTT; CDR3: CASSRGWPLNTEAFF
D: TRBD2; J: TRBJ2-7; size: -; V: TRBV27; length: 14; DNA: TGTGCCAGCGGGAGACCGGGAGGCACCTACGAGCAGTACTTC; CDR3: CASGRPGGTYEQYF
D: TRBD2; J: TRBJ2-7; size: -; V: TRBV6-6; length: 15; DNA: TGTGCCAGCAGTACGGGACTAGCGGGAGAGTACGAGCAGTACTTC; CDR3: CASSTGLAGEYEQYF
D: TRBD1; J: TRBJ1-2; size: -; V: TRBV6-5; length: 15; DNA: TGTGCCAGCAGTCGTGATAACAGGGGAGGCTATGGCTACACCTTC; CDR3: CASSRDNRGGYGYTF
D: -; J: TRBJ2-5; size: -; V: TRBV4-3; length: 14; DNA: TGCGCCAGCAGCCAATCCCAAATCGGGGAGACCCAGTACTTC; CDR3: CASSQSQIGETQYF
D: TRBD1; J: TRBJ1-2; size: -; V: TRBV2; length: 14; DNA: TGTGCCAGATATACCGGGACAGGGGATTATGGCTACACCTTC; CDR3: CARYTGTGDYGYTF
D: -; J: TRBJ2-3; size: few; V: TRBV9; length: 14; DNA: TGTGCCAGCACGTTCCGAGGCTCCACAGATACGCAGTATTTT; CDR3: CASTFRGSTDTQYF
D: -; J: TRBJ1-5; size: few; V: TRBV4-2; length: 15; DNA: TGTGCCAGCAGCCAAGAAGGGGGGGCCTCTCAGCCCCAGCATTTT; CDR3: CASSQEGGASQPQHF
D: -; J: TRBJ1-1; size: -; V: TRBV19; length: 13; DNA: TGTGCCGCATGCCAGGCCCCTGGGACTGAAGCTTTCTTT; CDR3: CAACQAPGTEAFF
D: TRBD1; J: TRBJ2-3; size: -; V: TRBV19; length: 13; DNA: TGTGCTACCGGACAGGGCGGCACAGATACGCAGTATTTT; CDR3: CATGQGGTDTQYF
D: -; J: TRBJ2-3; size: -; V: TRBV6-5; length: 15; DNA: TGTGCCAGCAGGGGGACTGGAGCTGCCGAAGATACGCAGTATTTT; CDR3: CASRGTGAAEDTQYF
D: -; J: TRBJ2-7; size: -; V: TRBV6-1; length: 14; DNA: TGTGCCAGCAAGTACTCCGGTGCGGCGGACGAGCAGTACTTC; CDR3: CASKYSGAADEQYF
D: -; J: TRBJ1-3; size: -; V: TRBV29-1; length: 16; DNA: TGCAGCGTTGTACTCCCTATGTCGGGATCGGGAAACACCATATATTTT; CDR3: CSVVLPMSGSGNTIYF
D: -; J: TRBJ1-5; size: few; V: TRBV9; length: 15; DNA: TGTGCCAGCAGCGTAGGCAAAACAGGGAATCAGCCCCAGCATTTT; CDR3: CASSVGKTGNQPQHF
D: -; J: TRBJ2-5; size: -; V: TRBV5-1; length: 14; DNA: TGCGCCAGCAGCTTGAGGACAGTCCAAGAGACCCAGTACTTC; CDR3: CASSLRTVQETQYF
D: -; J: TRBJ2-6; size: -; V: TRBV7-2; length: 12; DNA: TGTGCCAGCACCCGTGGGGCCAACGTCCTGACTTTC; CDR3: CASTRGANVLTF
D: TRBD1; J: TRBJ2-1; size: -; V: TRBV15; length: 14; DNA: TGTGCCACCAGTGGGACAGCTACATACAATGAGCAGTTCTTC; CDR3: CATSGTATYNEQFF
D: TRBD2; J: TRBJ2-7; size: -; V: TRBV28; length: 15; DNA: TGTGCCAGCAGTCTGGGACTAGCGGGATCGTACGAGCAGTACTTC; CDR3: CASSLGLAGSYEQYF
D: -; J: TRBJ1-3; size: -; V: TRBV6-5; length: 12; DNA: TGTGCAGTGCAGGGATCTGGAAACACCATATATTTT; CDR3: CAVQGSGNTIYF
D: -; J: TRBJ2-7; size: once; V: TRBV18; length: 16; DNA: TGTGCCAGCTCACCACCGGCATCTTATCGCTCCTACGAGCAGTACTTC; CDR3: CASSPPASYRSYEQYF
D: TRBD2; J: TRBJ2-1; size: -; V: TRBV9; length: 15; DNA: TGTGCCAGCAGCGTAGCAGCGGGATGGGGAAATGAGCAGTTCTTC; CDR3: CASSVAAGWGNEQFF
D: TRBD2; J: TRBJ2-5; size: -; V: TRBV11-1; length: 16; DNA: TGTGCCAGCAGCTTAGCTAGCGGGAGCTGGCAAGAGACCCAGTACTTC; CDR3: CASSLASGSWQETQYF
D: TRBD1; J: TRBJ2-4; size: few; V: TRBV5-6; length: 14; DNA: TGTGCCAGCAGCCCAGGACAGGGACAGGACATTCAGTACTTC; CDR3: CASSPGQGQDIQYF
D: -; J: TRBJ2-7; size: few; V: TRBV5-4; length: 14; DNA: TGTGCCAGCAGCTTGGGATCGGGGTCCTACGAGCAGTACTTC; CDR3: CASSLGSGSYEQYF
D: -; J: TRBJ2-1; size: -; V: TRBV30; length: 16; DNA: TGTGCCTGGAGTGGCCCCCCAGGGCGAGAAAACAATGAGCAGTTCTTC; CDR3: CAWSGPPGRENNEQFF
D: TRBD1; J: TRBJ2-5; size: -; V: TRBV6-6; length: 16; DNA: TGTGCCAGCAGTTACTCCCCGGGACAGAGGGTAGAGACCCAGTACTTC; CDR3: CASSYSPGQRVETQYF
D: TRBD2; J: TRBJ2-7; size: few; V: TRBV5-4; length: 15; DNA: TGTGCCAGCAGTTATAGGACTAGCGGGAGCTACGAGCAGTACTTC; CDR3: CASSYRTSGSYEQYF
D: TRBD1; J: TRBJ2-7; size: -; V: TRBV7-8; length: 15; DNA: TGTGCCAGCAGCTTACGCGGGGACAGGGCCTACGAGCAGTACTTC; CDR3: CASSLRGDRAYEQYF
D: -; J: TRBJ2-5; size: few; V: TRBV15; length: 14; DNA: TGTGCCACCAGCAGAGTGGACAGCTTGGAGACCCAGTACTTC; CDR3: CATSRVDSLETQYF
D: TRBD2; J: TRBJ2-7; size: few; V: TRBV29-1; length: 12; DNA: TGCAGCGGTGCTAGCGGAGACTACGAGCAGTACTTC; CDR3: CSGASGDYEQYF
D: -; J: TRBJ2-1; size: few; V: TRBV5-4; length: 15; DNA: TGTGCCAGCAGCTTTCGGGGTTCGACCGTCAATGAGCAGTTCTTC; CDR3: CASSFRGSTVNEQFF
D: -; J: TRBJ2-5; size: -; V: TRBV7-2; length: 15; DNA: TGTGCCAGCAGCCTCAGGGGGGTTACCACCCAGACCCAGTACTTC; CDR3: CASSLRGVTTQTQYF
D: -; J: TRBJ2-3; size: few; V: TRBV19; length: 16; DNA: TGTGCCAGCGGCCGACGTGGGCCCCTTAACACAGATACGCAGTATTTT; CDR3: CASGRRGPLNTDTQYF
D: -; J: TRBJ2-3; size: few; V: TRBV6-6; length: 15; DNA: TGTGCCAGCAGTTACGAGGACCCCCGGAGGGATACGCAGTATTTT; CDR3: CASSYEDPRRDTQYF
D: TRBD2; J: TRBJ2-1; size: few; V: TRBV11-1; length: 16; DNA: TGTGCCAGCAGCGTCCTCGGGAGGGCCGCGCACAATGAGCAGTTCTTC; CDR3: CASSVLGRAAHNEQFF